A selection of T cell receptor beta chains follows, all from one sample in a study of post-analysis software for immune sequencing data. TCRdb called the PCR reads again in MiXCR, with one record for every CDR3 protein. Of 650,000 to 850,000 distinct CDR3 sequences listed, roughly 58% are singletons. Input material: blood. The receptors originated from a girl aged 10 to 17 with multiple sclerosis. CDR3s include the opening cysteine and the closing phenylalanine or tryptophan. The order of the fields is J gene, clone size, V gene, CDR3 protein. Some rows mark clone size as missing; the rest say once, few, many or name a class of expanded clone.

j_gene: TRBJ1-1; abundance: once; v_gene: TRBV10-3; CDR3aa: CAISGRQGYEAFF
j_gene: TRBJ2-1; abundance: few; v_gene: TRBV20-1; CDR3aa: CSASRTSGTWFDPYNEQFF
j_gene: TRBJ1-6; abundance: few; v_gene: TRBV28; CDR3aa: CASSLDRDYSPLHF
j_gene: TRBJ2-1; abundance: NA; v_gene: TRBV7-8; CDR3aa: CASMAGTGQNEQFF
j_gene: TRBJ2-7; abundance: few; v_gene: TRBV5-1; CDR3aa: CASSLEGTGAKTYEQYF
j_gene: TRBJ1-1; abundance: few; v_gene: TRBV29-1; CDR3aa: CSAERQIMNTEAFF
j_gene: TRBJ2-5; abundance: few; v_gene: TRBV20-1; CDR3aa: CSARARGQTQYF
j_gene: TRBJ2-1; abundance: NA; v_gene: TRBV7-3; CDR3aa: CASSPVAGGVVGAYNEQFF
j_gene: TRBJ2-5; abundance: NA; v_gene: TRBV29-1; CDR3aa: CSGSGGETQYF
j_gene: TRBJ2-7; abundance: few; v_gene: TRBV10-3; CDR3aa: CAISESRLAGITYEQYF
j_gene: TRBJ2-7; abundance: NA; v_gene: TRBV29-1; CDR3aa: CSVDGQGKYEQYF
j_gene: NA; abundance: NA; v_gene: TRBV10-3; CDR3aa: CAISLVGETQYF
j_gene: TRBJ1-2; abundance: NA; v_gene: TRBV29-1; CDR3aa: CSVAGLSFNYGYTF
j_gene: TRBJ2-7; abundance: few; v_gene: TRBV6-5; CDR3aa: CASSRPGLGAGEQYF
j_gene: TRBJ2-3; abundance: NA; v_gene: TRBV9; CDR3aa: CASSVLAGAGPLTDTQYF
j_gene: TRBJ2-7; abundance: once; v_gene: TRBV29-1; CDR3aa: CSVGTPYEQYF
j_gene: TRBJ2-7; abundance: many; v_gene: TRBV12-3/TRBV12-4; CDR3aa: CASSFSGSSYEQYF
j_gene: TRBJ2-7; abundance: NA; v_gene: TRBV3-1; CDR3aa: CASSRVGRDSGTQYF
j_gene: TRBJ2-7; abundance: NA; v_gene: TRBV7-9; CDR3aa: CASSSGTGKVDEQYF
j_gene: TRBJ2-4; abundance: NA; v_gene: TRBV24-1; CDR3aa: CATSDAGGGGEQYF
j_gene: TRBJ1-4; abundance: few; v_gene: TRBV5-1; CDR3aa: CASSLATGTANEKLFF
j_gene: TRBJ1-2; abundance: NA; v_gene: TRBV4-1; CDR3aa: CASSQDGTGIGYTF
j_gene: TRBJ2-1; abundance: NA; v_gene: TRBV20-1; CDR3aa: CSARSSGSYNEQFF
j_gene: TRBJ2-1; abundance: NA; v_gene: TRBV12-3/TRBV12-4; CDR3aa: CASSSGHSYNEQFF
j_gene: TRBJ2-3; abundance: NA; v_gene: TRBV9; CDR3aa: CASSVRDRAFTDTQYF